This T cell receptor beta chain is from a study of siplizumab effects on memory and regulatory T cells. Every sample had some 99,000 of its TCR templates assayed. Profiled with immunoSEQ multiplex PCR; TCRdb holds only in-frame clones, not every one. The sample yields around 100,000 clones, about 95% seen once. The CDR3 has 16 amino acids. Trimming cost V 0 bases and J 5 bases, with 17 bases left between them. The germline V gene encodes CDR1 SGHRS and CDR2 YFSETQ. In the case of this clone: The antigen is unknown.

Study results and limitations: The average Treg-derived proportion among mappable alloreactive CD4+ clones was 65% to 80% with siplizumab versus about 28% in controls. The alloresponse seemed to draw substantially on naive T cells, which appeared more diverse than memory cells.

V gene TRBV5-1 combines with J gene TRBJ2-5; D unclear. The sequencing input was non-Treg CD4+ T cells sorted from blood. The sequence derives from a human donor in good health. CDR3 region: CASSLGGRGARETQYF. CDR3 bases: TGCGCCAGCAGCTTGGGAGGTAGAGGCGCCCGGGAGACCCAGTACTTC.